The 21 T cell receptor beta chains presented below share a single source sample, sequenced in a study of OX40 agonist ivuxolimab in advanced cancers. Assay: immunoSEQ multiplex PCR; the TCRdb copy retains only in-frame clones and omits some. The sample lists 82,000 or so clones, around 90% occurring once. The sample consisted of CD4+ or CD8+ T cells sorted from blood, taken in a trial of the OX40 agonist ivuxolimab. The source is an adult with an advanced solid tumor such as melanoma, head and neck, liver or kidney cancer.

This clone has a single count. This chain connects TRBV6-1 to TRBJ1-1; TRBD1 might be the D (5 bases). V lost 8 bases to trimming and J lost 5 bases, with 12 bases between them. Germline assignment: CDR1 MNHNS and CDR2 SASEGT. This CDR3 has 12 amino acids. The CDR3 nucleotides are TGTGCCAGCGACAGAGGGTGGACTGAAGCTTTCTTT. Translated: CASDRGWTEAFF.

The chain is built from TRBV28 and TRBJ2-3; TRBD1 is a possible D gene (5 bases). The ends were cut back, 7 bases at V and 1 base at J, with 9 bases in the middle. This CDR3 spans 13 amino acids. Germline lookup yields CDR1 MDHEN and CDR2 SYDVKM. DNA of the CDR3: TGTGCCAGCACCCTACAGGGCACAGATACGCAGTATTTT. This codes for CASTLQGTDTQYF.

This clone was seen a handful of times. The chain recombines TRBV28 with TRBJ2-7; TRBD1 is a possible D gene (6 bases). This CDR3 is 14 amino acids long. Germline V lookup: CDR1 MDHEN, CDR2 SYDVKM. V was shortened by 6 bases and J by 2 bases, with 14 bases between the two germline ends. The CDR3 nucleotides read TGTGCCAGCAGAACGCAGGGGACCCCCTACGAGCAGTACTTC. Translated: CASRTQGTPYEQYF.

DNA of the CDR3: TGTGCCAGCAGCTCTTCGGGACAACTTATCGGGCAGCCCCAGCATTTT. Translation gives CASSSSGQLIGQPQHF. The chain carries TRBV7-2 and TRBJ1-5, with D perhaps TRBD1 (6 bases). This CDR3 region has 16 residues. The germline gives CDR1 SGHTA, CDR2 FQGNSA. Trimming shortened V by 4 bases and J by 7 bases, and 20 bases separated the two germline ends.

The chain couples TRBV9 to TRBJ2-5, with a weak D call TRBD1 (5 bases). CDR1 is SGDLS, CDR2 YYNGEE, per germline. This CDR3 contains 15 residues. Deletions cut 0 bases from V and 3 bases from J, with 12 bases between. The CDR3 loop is CASSVGGLLEETQYF. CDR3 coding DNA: TGTGCCAGCAGCGTAGGGGGCCTGCTTGAAGAGACCCAGTACTTC.

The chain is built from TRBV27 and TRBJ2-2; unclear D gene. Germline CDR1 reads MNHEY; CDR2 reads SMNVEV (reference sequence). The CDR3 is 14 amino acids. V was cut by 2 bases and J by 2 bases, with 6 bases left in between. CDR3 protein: CASSLTANTGELFF. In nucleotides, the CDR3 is TGTGCCAGCAGTTTAACGGCCAACACCGGGGAGCTGTTTTTT.

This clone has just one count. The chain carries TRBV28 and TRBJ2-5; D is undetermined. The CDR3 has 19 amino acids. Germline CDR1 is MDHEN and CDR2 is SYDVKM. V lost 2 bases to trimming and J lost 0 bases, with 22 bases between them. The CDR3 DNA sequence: TGTGCCAGCAGTTTACGTCAAGGGTCGACCATACCGTACCAAGAGACCCAGTACTTC. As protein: CASSLRQGSTIPYQETQYF.

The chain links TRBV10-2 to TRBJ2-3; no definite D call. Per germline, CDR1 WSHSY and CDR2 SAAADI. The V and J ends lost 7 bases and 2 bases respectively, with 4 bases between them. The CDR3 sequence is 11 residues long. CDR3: CASTATDTQYF. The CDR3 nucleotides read TGCGCCAGCACGGCCACAGATACGCAGTATTTT.

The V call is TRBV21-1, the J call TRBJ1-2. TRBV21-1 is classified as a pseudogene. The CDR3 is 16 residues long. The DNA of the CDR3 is TGTGCCAGCAGCAAAAGGGCAGTCTACCCAAACTATGGCTACACCTTC. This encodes CASSKRAVYPNYGYTF.

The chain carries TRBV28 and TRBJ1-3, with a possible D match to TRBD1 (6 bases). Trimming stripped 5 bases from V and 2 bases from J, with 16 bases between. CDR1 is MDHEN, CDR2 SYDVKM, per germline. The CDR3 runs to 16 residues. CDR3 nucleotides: TGTGCCAGCAGTCCCTACTTGTGGGGGCCTGGAAACACCATATATTTT. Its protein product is CASSPYLWGPGNTIYF.

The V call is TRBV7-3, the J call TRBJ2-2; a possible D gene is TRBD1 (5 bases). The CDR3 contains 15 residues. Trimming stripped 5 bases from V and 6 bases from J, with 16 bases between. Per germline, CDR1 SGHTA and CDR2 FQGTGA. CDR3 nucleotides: TGTGCCAGCAGCCCTCAGGGTGCGCAGGCCGGGGAGCTGTTTTTT. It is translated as CASSPQGAQAGELFF.

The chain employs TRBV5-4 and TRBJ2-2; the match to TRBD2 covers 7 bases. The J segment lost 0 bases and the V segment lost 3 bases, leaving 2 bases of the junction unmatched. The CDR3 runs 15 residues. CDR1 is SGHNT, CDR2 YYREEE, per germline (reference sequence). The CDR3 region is CASSSAGANTGELFF. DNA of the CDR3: TGTGCCAGCAGCTCGGCGGGGGCGAACACCGGGGAGCTGTTTTTT.

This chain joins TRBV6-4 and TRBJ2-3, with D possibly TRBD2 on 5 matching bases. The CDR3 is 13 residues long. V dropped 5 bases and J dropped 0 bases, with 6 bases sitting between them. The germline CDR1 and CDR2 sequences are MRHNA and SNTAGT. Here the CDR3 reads CASSWTSTDTQYF. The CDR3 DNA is TGTGCCAGCAGTTGGACTAGCACAGATACGCAGTATTTT.

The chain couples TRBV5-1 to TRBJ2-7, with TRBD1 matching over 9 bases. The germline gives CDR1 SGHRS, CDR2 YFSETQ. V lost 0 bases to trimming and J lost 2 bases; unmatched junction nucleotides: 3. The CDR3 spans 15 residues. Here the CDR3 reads CASSLDGTGPYEQYF. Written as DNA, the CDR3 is TGCGCCAGCAGCTTGGATGGGACAGGGCCCTACGAGCAGTACTTC.

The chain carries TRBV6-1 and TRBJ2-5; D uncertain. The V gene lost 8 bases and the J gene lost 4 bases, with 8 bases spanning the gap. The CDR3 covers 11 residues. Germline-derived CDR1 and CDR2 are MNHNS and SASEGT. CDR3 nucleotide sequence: TGTGCCAGCCGTCGACGAGAGACCCAGTACTTC. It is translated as CASRRRETQYF.

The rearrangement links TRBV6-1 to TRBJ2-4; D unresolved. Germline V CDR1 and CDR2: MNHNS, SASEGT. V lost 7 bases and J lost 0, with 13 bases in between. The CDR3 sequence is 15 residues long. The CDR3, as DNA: TGTGCCAGCATGGAACAGCCCCTAGCCAAAAACATTCAGTACTTC. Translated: CASMEQPLAKNIQYF.

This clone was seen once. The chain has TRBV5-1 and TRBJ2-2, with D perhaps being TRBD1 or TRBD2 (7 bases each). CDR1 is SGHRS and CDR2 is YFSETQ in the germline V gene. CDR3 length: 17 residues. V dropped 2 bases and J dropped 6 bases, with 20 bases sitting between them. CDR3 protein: CASSFPSRGGSSGELFF. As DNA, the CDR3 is TGCGCCAGCAGCTTCCCCTCCAGGGGGGGCTCCTCCGGGGAGCTGTTTTTT.

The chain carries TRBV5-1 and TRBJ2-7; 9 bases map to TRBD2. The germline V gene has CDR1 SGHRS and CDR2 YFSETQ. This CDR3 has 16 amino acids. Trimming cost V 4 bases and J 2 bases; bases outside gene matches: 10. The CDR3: CASSDRGTSRTYEQYF. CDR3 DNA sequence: TGCGCCAGCAGCGACCGGGGGACTAGCCGAACCTACGAGCAGTACTTC.

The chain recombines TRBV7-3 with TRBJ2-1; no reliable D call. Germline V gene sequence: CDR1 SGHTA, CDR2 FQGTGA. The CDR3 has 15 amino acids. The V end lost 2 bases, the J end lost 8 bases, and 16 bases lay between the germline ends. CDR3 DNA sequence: TGTGCCAGCAGCTTAGTGGTAGGGCTACGGGATGAGCAGTTCTTC. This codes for CASSLVVGLRDEQFF.

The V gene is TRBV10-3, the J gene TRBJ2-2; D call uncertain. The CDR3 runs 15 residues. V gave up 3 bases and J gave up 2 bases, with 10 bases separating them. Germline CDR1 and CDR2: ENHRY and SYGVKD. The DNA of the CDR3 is TGTGCCATCAGTGATAAGGGAATAAACACCGGGGAGCTGTTTTTT. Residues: CAISDKGINTGELFF.

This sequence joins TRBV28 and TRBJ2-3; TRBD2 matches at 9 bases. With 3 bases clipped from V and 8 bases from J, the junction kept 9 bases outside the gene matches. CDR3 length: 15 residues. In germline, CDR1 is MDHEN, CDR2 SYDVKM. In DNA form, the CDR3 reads TGTGCCAGCAGTTTTTCGCGGGAGGGCCTTGGTACGCAGTATTTT. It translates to CASSFSREGLGTQYF. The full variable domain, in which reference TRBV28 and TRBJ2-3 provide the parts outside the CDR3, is DVKVTQSSRYLVKRTGEKVFLECVQDMDHENMFWYRQDPGLGLRLIYFSYDVKMKEKGDIPEGYSVSREKKERFSLILESASTNQTSMYLCASSFSREGLGTQYFGPGTRLTVL.